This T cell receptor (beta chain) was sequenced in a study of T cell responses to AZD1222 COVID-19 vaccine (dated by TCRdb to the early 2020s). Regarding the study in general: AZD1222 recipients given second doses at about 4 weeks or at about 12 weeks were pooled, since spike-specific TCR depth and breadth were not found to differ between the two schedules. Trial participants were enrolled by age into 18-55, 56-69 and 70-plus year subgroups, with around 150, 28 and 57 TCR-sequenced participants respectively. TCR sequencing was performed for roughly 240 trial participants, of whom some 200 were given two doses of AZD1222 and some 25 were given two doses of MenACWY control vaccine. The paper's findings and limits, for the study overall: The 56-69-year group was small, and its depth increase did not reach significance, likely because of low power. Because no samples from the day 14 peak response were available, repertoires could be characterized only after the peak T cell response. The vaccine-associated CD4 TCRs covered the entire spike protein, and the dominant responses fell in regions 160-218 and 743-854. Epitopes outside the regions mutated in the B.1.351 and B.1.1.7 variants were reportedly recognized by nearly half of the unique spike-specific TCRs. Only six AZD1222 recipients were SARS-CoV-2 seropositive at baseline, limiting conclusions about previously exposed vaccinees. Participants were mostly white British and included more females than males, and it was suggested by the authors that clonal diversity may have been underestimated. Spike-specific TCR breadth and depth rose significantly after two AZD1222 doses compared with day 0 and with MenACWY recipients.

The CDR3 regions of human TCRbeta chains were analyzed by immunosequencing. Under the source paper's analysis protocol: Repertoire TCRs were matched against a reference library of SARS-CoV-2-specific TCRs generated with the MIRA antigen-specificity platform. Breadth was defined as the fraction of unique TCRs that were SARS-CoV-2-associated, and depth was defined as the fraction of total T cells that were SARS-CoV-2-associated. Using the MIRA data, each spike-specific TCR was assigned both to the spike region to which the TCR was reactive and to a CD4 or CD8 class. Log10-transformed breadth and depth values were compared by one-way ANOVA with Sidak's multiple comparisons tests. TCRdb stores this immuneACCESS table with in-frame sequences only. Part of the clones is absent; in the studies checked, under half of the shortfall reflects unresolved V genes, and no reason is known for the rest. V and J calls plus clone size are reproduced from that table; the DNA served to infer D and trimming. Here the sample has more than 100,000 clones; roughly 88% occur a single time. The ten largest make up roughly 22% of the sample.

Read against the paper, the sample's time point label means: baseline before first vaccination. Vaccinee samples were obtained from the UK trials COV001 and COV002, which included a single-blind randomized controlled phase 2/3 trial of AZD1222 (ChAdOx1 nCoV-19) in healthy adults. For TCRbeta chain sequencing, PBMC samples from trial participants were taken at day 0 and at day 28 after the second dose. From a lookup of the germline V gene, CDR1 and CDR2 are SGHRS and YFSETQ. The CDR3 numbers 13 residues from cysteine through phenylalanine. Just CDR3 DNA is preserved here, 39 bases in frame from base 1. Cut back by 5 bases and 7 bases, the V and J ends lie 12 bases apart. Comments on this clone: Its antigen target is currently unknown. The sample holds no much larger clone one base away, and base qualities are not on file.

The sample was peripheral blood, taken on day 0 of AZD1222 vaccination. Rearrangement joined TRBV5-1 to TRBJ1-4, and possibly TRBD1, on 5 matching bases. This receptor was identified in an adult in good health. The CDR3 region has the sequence CASSRSRGEKLFF. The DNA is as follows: TGCGCCAGCAGTAGGTCTAGGGGTGAAAAACTGTTTTTT.